What follows are 16 T cell receptor beta chains derived from one specimen sequenced in a study of blood T cell repertoires in COVID-19. Clones were read by immunoSEQ multiplex PCR, and TCRdb kept only the in-frame ones, dropping some. The top ten clones hold approximately 16% of a sample with 95,000 to 150,000 clones, 80% of them seen once. Sequenced material: peripheral blood. Receptor source: a man in his sixties with active or convalescent COVID-19.

This chain connects TRBV7-6 to TRBJ2-1, with 8 bases matching TRBD2. Germline V gene lookup returns CDR1 SGHVS and CDR2 FNYEAQ. This CDR3 is 11 amino acids long. The V and J ends lost 5 bases and 10 bases, in that order; junction bases with no gene match: 1. In nucleotides, the CDR3 is TGTGCCAGCAGCCCGGGGGGGGAGCAGTTCTTC. Translated: CASSPGGEQFF.

The chain has TRBV5-1 and TRBJ2-7; 7 nucleotides line up with TRBD1. CDR1 and CDR2 from the germline V gene are SGHRS and YFSETQ. This CDR3 has 21 amino acids. V trimming: 2 bases; J trimming: 4 bases; junction bases outside the gene matches: 27. The CDR3 sequence is CASSLGTALLYLISSQYEQYF. The CDR3 coding sequence is TGCGCCAGCAGCTTAGGGACAGCACTTCTATACCTCATTTCTTCACAATACGAGCAGTACTTC.

The chain carries TRBV27 and TRBJ2-7; D may be TRBD2 (6 bases). The CDR3 is made up of 13 amino acids. The ends were cut back, 8 bases at V and 1 base at J, with 12 bases in the middle. The V gene's germline CDR1 is MNHEY and CDR2 SMNVEV (reference sequence). CDR3 in amino acids: CASSSGGSYEQYF. The DNA of the CDR3 is TGTGCCAGCTCGAGTGGGGGGTCCTACGAGCAGTACTTC.

V gene TRBV12-5 combines with J gene TRBJ1-1, with 9 nucleotides matching TRBD1. CDR3 length: 15 amino acids. V was pared by 1 base and J by 5 bases, with 5 bases of the junction left unmatched. Germline CDR1 is LGHNT and CDR2 is FRNRAP. The CDR3 reads CASGLGDRVGTEAFF. CDR3 nucleotide sequence: TGTGCTAGTGGTTTGGGGGACAGGGTTGGGACTGAAGCTTTCTTT.

J is TRBJ1-3 and V is TRBV5-6; 7 positions agree with TRBD1. CDR3 size: 14 residues. Germline V gene lookup returns CDR1 SGHDT and CDR2 YYEEEE. The V and J ends lost 3 bases and 0 bases, in that order; junction bases with no gene match: 0. As DNA, the CDR3 is TGTGCCAGCAGCTGGACAGGCTCTGGAAACACCATATATTTT. Amino acid sequence: CASSWTGSGNTIYF.

The chain uses TRBV19 and TRBJ2-5, with D perhaps matching TRBD2 (5 bases). The V end lost 7 bases, the J end lost 5 bases, and 11 bases lay between the germline ends. The length of the CDR3 is 12 residues. CDR1 LNHDA and CDR2 SQIVND come from the germline V gene (reference sequence). The CDR3: CASKAGGETQYF. In DNA form, the CDR3 reads TGTGCCAGTAAGGCAGGCGGGGAGACCCAGTACTTC.

The chain combines TRBV7-3 with TRBJ2-3; maybe TRBD2 (5 bases). This CDR3 contains 15 residues. Germline V gene data show CDR1 as SGHTA and CDR2 as FQGTGA. V lost 2 bases, J lost 0 bases, and 9 bases lay in between. CDR3 in DNA: TGTGCCAGCAGCTTAGGTGGGGAGAGCACAGATACGCAGTATTTT. Protein: CASSLGGESTDTQYF.

The chain employs TRBV10-2 and TRBJ2-2; TRBD2 aligns across 10 bases. V shed 4 bases, J shed 2 bases, and the junction held 10 bases outside the gene matches. Germline CDR1 is WSHSY and CDR2 is SAAADI. This CDR3 is built from 18 residues. CDR3 bases: TGCGCCAGCAGTGGCCGGGGAGTAGCGGGAGGCAACACCGGGGAGCTGTTTTTT. It translates to CASSGRGVAGGNTGELFF.

The chain employs TRBV28 and TRBJ1-4; 8 nucleotides align to TRBD1. Trimming cost V 3 bases and J 8 bases; bases outside gene matches: 5. The CDR3 runs 14 residues. Germline V gene lookup returns CDR1 MDHEN and CDR2 SYDVKM. The CDR3 loop reads CASSFQGAGEKLFF. For the CDR3, the DNA is TGTGCCAGCAGTTTTCAGGGGGCGGGAGAAAAACTGTTTTTT. The variable domain in full, completed from reference TRBV28 and TRBJ1-4, reads DVKVTQSSRYLVKRTGEKVFLECVQDMDHENMFWYRQDPGLGLRLIYFSYDVKMKEKGDIPEGYSVSREKKERFSLILESASTNQTSMYLCASSFQGAGEKLFFGSGTQLSVL.

This clone appeared a few times. This rearrangement joins TRBV27 to TRBJ1-5; D not certain. The germline V and J ends were trimmed by 5 bases and 6 bases, with 8 bases remaining between them. Germline values: CDR1 MNHEY, CDR2 SMNVEV (reference sequence). The CDR3 covers 12 residues. DNA of the CDR3: TGTGCCAGCAGTAGTAGAGGTCAGCCCCAGCATTTT. Its protein product is CASSSRGQPQHF.

The J gene is TRBJ2-7, the V gene TRBV9; 10 nucleotides line up with TRBD2. Per the germline V gene, CDR1 is SGDLS and CDR2 is YYNGEE. The J segment lost 4 bases and the V segment lost 4 bases, leaving 11 bases of the junction unmatched. The CDR3 has 16 residues. The CDR3 DNA is TGTGCCAGCAGCCCCAGTCCTAGCGGGAGTGGTTACGAGCAGTACTTC. It yields the protein CASSPSPSGSGYEQYF. The whole variable domain, filled in from reference TRBV9 and TRBJ2-7, reads DSGVTQTPKHLITATGQRVTLRCSPRSGDLSVYWYQQSLDQGLQFLIQYYNGEERAKGNILERFSAQQFPDLHSELNLSSLELGDSALYFCASSPSPSGSGYEQYFGPGTRLTVT.

CDR3: CASSLGFRRETQYF. Written as DNA, the CDR3 is TGTGCCAGCAGCTTAGGATTTCGGCGGGAGACCCAGTACTTC. The chain recombines TRBV7-2 with TRBJ2-5, with unresolved D. The V end was cut by 1 base, the J end by 5 bases, with 11 bases between. The germline gives CDR1 SGHTA, CDR2 FQGNSA. This CDR3 comprises 14 residues.

The chain recombines TRBV5-1 with TRBJ1-2, with 7 positions matching TRBD1. The V gene's germline CDR1 is SGHRS and CDR2 YFSETQ. The CDR3 consists of 13 residues. Trimming cost V 2 bases and J 6 bases; bases outside gene matches: 4. The CDR3 spells CASSFKGADGYTF. CDR3 in DNA: TGCGCCAGCAGCTTTAAGGGGGCGGATGGCTACACCTTC.

The chain couples TRBV7-2 to TRBJ1-2; D possibly corresponds to TRBD1 (6 bases). Germline assignment: CDR1 SGHTA and CDR2 FQGNSA. The CDR3 has 13 amino acids. V lost 3 bases and J 7 bases, leaving 12 bases between the germline ends. This chain's CDR3 is CASSLDSLPGYTF. For the CDR3, the DNA is TGTGCCAGCAGCTTGGACAGCTTACCTGGCTACACCTTC.

The rearrangement links TRBV12-3 or TRBV12-4 to TRBJ1-2; D is unclear. The CDR3 runs 13 residues. Trimming stripped 3 bases from V and 3 bases from J, with 8 bases between. The CDR3 protein is CASSLVADYGYTF. DNA for the CDR3: TGTGCCAGCAGTTTGGTCGCGGACTATGGCTACACCTTC.

The rearrangement links TRBV10-1 to TRBJ2-4, with TRBD1 matching 8 bases. Germline trimming cut 3 bases from V and 3 bases from J; bases unmatched to any gene: 7. CDR3 size: 16 residues. Per germline, CDR1 WNHNN and CDR2 SYGVQD (reference sequence). CDR3 DNA sequence: TGCGCCAGCAGTGACAGGACAGGGAATTTCAAAAACATTCAGTACTTC. It yields the protein CASSDRTGNFKNIQYF.